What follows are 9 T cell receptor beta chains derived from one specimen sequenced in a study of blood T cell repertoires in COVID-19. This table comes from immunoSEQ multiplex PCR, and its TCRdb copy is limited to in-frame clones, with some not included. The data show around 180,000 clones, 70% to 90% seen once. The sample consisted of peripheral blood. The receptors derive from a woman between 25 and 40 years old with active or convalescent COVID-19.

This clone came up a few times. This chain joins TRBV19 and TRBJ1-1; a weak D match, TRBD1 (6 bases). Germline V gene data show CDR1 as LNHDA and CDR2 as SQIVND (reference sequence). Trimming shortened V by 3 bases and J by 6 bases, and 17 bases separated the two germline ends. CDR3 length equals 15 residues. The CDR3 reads CASSIEGRGTAEAFF. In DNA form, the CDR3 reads TGTGCCAGTAGTATTGAGGGCAGGGGAACGGCTGAAGCTTTCTTT.

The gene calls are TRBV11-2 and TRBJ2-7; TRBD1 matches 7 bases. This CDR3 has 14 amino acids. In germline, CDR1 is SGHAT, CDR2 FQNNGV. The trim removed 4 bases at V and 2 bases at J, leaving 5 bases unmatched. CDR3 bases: TGTGCCAGCAGCTGGGACAGCCCCCCCTACGAGCAGTACTTC. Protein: CASSWDSPPYEQYF.

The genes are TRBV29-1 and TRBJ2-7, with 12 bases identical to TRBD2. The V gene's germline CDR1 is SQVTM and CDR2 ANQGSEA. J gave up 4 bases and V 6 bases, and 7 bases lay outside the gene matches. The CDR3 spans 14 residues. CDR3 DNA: TGCAGCGTGACCGGACTAGCGGGAATATACGAGCAGTACTTC. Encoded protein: CSVTGLAGIYEQYF.

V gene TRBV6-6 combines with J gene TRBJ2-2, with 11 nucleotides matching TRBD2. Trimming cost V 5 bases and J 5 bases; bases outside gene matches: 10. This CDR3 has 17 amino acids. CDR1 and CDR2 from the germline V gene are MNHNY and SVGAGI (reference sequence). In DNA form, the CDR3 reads TGTGCCAGCAGTCCCGGAAAACTAGCGGGAGCTACCGGGGAGCTGTTTTTT. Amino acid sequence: CASSPGKLAGATGELFF.

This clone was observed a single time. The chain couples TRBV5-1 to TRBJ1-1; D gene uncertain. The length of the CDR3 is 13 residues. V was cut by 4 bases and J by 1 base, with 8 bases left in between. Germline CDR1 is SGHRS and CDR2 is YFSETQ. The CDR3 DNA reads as TGCGCCAGCAGCCCCCAGGCGAACACTGAAGCTTTCTTT. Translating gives CASSPQANTEAFF.

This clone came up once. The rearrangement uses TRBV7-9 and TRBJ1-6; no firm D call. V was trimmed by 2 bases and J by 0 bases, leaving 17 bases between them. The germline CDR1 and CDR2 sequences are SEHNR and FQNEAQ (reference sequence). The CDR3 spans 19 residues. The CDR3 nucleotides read TGTGCCAGCAGCTTAAGCAGGCGTCGACCAAGCTCCTATAATTCACCCCTCCACTTT. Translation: CASSLSRRRPSSYNSPLHF.

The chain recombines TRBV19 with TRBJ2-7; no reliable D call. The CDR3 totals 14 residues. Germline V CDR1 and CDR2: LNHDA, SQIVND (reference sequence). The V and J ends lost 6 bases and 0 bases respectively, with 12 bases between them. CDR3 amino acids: CASSPLLGSYEQYF. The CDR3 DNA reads TGTGCCAGTAGCCCTTTGCTAGGCTCCTACGAGCAGTACTTC.

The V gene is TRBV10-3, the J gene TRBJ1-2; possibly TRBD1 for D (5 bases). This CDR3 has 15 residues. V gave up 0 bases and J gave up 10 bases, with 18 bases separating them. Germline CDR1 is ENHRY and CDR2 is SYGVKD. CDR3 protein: CAISESSTVSRSYTF. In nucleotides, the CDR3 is TGTGCCATCAGTGAGTCGTCGACAGTGAGCCGATCCTACACCTTC.

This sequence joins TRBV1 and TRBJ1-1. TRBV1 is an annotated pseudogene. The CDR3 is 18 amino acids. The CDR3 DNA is TGCACCAGCAGCCAAGATGAAAGGGCAGGGACTTGTGGGACTGAAGCTTTCTTT. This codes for CTSSQDERAGTCGTEAFF.